This passage covers 27 T cell receptor beta chains from one sample sequenced in a study of blood T cell repertoires in COVID-19. Sequencing was performed with immunoSEQ multiplex PCR; in TCRdb, only in-frame clones are kept and a portion is missing. The profile covers some 100,000 clones, with 65% to 85% appearing a single time and approximately 15% taken by the ten largest. Input material: peripheral blood. The receptors shown here come from a woman aged 60 to 75 with acute or convalescent COVID-19.

This clone showed up just a few times. The chain carries TRBV9 and TRBJ1-4, with D perhaps TRBD1 (6 bases). Between the trimmed V and J ends, which lost 5 bases and 5 bases, there was a span of 10 bases. Germline-derived CDR1 and CDR2 are SGDLS and YYNGEE. This CDR3 is built from 13 residues. The DNA for the CDR3 is TGTGCCAGCAGTCGGACAGAGAATGAAAAACTGTTTTTT. It translates to CASSRTENEKLFF.

J is TRBJ2-3 and V is TRBV2; 10 bases are shared with TRBD2. Trimming at V came to 5 bases and at J to 3 bases, leaving 8 bases not matched to a gene. This CDR3 region has 16 residues. Germline V gene lookup returns CDR1 SNHLY and CDR2 FYNNEI. DNA of the CDR3: TGTGCCAGCAGTCCCTCCGGGACTAGCGTAACAGATACGCAGTATTTT. This gives the protein CASSPSGTSVTDTQYF.

The chain recombines TRBV6-1 with TRBJ1-2; D remains ambiguous. CDR1 and CDR2 (germline): MNHNS, SASEGT. The CDR3 is 14 amino acids. V was clipped by 1 base and J by 4 bases, with 10 bases between them. CDR3 coding DNA: TGTGCCAGCAGTGAAGTTGGGCTTAGCTATGGCTACACCTTC. It translates to CASSEVGLSYGYTF.

The chain couples TRBV3-1 (or the pseudogene TRBV3-2) to TRBJ2-1; tentatively, D is TRBD2 (5 bases). Germline lookup yields CDR1 LGHDT and CDR2 YNNKEL (reference sequence). V was cut by 2 bases and J by 0 bases, with 8 bases left in between. The CDR3 is made up of 15 amino acids. CDR3 sequence (DNA): TGTGCCAGCAGCCAAACGGGGAGCTCCTACAATGAGCAGTTCTTC. Its translation is CASSQTGSSYNEQFF.

J is TRBJ2-3 and V is TRBV28, with D perhaps matching TRBD2 (6 bases). The CDR3 is 14 residues long. Trimming shortened V by 6 bases and J by 4 bases, and 14 bases separated the two germline ends. From germline, CDR1 is MDHEN and CDR2 SYDVKM. The CDR3 here is CASSPVGEADTQYF. In DNA form, the CDR3 reads TGTGCCAGCAGCCCCGTTGGGGAGGCAGATACGCAGTATTTT.

The gene calls are TRBV4-1 and TRBJ2-5; TRBD1 agrees at 7 bases. V was clipped by 0 bases and J by 4 bases; unmatched bases: 5. This CDR3 spans 15 amino acids. The V gene's germline CDR1 is MGHRA and CDR2 YSYEKL. CDR3 DNA: TGCGCCAGCAGCCAAGAAGGTCAGGGGGTAGAGACCCAGTACTTC. It codes for CASSQEGQGVETQYF.

The rearrangement uses TRBV5-1 and TRBJ2-3; 14 nucleotides align to TRBD2. The CDR3 length is 17 residues. CDR1 and CDR2 from the germline V gene are SGHRS and YFSETQ. The ends lost 0 bases at V and 5 bases at J; junction bases unmatched: 5. The CDR3, as DNA: TGCGCCAGCAGCTTGGTGACTAGCGGGGGGGCAAAAGATACGCAGTATTTT. It yields the protein CASSLVTSGGAKDTQYF.

The chain employs TRBV7-3 and TRBJ2-2, with D maybe TRBD2 (6 bases). This CDR3 contains 16 residues. Germline values: CDR1 SGHTA, CDR2 FQGTGA. The V end lost 5 bases, the J end lost 2 bases, and 15 bases lay between the germline ends. The chain's CDR3 is CASSPKPGVNTGELFF. The CDR3 coding sequence is TGTGCCAGCAGCCCCAAACCGGGGGTAAACACCGGGGAGCTGTTTTTT.

V is TRBV7-9 and J is TRBJ2-3; 7 bases are a match to TRBD1. The CDR3 has 16 amino acids. Trimming took 5 bases from V and 2 from J; bases not matched to a gene: 10. Germline assignment: CDR1 SEHNR and CDR2 FQNEAQ (reference sequence). CDR3 in DNA: TGTGCCAGCAGCCCGCCGGGACAGAGGGCCACAGATACGCAGTATTTT. Amino acid sequence: CASSPPGQRATDTQYF.

This clone has a single count. The CDR3 reads CASTPLGGANYGYTF. The CDR3 DNA reads as TGTGCCAGCACCCCCTTAGGGGGTGCCAACTATGGCTACACCTTC. V gene TRBV27 combines with J gene TRBJ1-2, with a weak D call TRBD1 (6 bases). Per germline, CDR1 MNHEY and CDR2 SMNVEV (reference sequence). The CDR3 covers 15 residues. The V gene lost 7 bases and the J gene lost 2 bases, with 17 bases spanning the gap.

The rearrangement joins TRBV14 to TRBJ2-1; 8 nucleotides line up with TRBD2. V lost 1 base, J lost 8 bases, and 16 bases stayed unmatched. CDR1 and CDR2 (germline): SGHDN, FVKESK. The CDR3 totals 18 residues. This CDR3 reads CASSQGGGQPGVLDEQFF. In DNA, the CDR3 is TGTGCCAGCAGCCAAGGCGGGGGGCAACCTGGGGTCTTGGATGAGCAGTTCTTC.

The chain uses TRBV6-2 or TRBV6-3 and TRBJ2-1, with 9 nucleotides matching TRBD2. Per germline, CDR1 MNHEY and CDR2 SVGEGT. The ends lost 4 bases at V and 8 bases at J; junction bases unmatched: 6. The CDR3 is 14 amino acids. The CDR3 here is CASSSAGGRDEQFF. In DNA form, the CDR3 reads TGTGCCAGCAGTTCAGCGGGGGGCCGAGATGAGCAGTTCTTC.

The chain couples TRBV30 to TRBJ1-5; TRBD1 agrees at 7 bases. Germline V gene lookup returns CDR1 GTSNPN and CDR2 SVGIG (reference sequence). Trimming at V came to 4 bases and at J to 4 bases, leaving 7 bases not matched to a gene. CDR3 length: 14 amino acids. The CDR3, as DNA: TGTGCCTGGACTGACAGGGTTGGGAATCAGCCCCAGCATTTT. Encoded protein: CAWTDRVGNQPQHF.

This clone was counted a single time. This chain uses TRBV7-9 with TRBJ1-1, with D hard to call. There are 12 residues in the CDR3. Germline V CDR1 and CDR2: SEHNR, FQNEAQ (reference sequence). V was cut by 4 bases and J by 0 bases, with 3 bases left in between. The CDR3, as DNA: TGTGCCAGCAGCTCGGTGAACACTGAAGCTTTCTTT. It yields the protein CASSSVNTEAFF.

V usage is TRBV6-1 and J usage is TRBJ1-5; D unresolved. The germline gives CDR1 MNHNS, CDR2 SASEGT. The CDR3 has 11 residues. V was pared by 6 bases and J by 4 bases, with 4 bases between. DNA for the CDR3: TGTGCCAGCAGCTCTAATCAGCCCCAGCATTTT. It translates to CASSSNQPQHF.

The chain couples TRBV6-6 to TRBJ1-1; D uncertain. Germline-derived CDR1 and CDR2 are MNHNY and SVGAGI (reference sequence). The CDR3 has 14 amino acids. Trimming removed 0 bases at V and 2 bases at J, with 7 bases between. Written as DNA, the CDR3 is TGTGCCAGCAGTTACTCGGAGATAAACACTGAAGCTTTCTTT. Its translation: CASSYSEINTEAFF.

V gene TRBV7-2 combines with J gene TRBJ1-1; 8 nucleotides agree with TRBD1. Germline CDR1 and CDR2: SGHTA and FQGNSA. Trimming took 3 bases from V and 3 from J; bases not matched to a gene: 3. The CDR3 is 14 residues long. DNA of the CDR3: TGTGCCAGCAGCTTCAGGGGGCTCGACACTGAAGCTTTCTTT. Its translation: CASSFRGLDTEAFF.

J is TRBJ1-2 and V is TRBV5-1; tentative D call: TRBD1 (6 bases). CDR1 SGHRS and CDR2 YFSETQ come from the germline V gene. The length of the CDR3 is 13 residues. V was cut by 2 bases and J by 2 bases, with 7 bases left in between. CDR3 DNA: TGCGCCAGCAGCTTACAGGGAAACTATGGCTACACCTTC. This codes for CASSLQGNYGYTF.

Written as DNA, the CDR3 is TGTGCCAGCAGTCTTGGACAGGGAGGCGGCTACACCTTC. Residues: CASSLGQGGGYTF. The chain links TRBV12-3 or TRBV12-4 to TRBJ1-2; the match to TRBD1 covers 8 bases. The ends lost 5 bases at V and 8 bases at J; junction bases unmatched: 7. CDR3 length equals 13 residues.

The chain links TRBV11-3 to TRBJ2-2; a weak D match, TRBD1 (5 bases). V was shortened by 5 bases and J by 4 bases, with 20 bases between the two germline ends. This CDR3 spans 17 amino acids. CDR1 SGHNT and CDR2 YENEEA come from the germline V gene. CDR3 sequence (DNA): TGTGCCAGCAGCGACCGGCTTGGGGCCGGGCCCACCGGGGAGCTGTTTTTT. It specifies CASSDRLGAGPTGELFF.

This clone has just one count. The CDR3 sequence: CASSPGQGAYEQYF. CDR3 nucleotides: TGTGCCAGCAGCCCGGGACAGGGGGCCTACGAGCAGTACTTC. The chain links TRBV2 to TRBJ2-7; 11 nucleotides line up with TRBD1. Germline CDR1 is SNHLY and CDR2 is FYNNEI. The CDR3 loop spans 14 amino acids. With V trimmed by 6 bases and J by 2 bases, 3 bases remained unmatched.

The rearrangement links TRBV19 to TRBJ1-1; D ambiguous. CDR1 and CDR2 from the germline V gene are LNHDA and SQIVND (reference sequence). There are 16 residues in the CDR3. Trimming pared 7 bases from V and 1 base from J, leaving 19 bases between. CDR3 sequence (DNA): TGTGCCAGTATCGAAGGGATGGAGGGTGGGAACACTGAAGCTTTCTTT. Translated, it gives CASIEGMEGGNTEAFF.

This clone appeared many times. V and J are TRBV7-9 and TRBJ1-6, with 10 nucleotides matching TRBD1. Trimming took 6 bases from V and 9 from J; bases not matched to a gene: 5. The germline V gene has CDR1 SEHNR and CDR2 FQNEAQ (reference sequence). This CDR3 is built from 14 residues. The CDR3 DNA follows: TGTGCCAGCAGTTCGGGACAGGGGACTTCACCCCTCCACTTT. Residues: CASSSGQGTSPLHF.

The chain couples TRBV6-5 to TRBJ1-1; 9 bases line up with TRBD1. The trim removed 6 bases at V and 3 bases at J, leaving 8 bases unmatched. Per germline, CDR1 MNHEY and CDR2 SVGAGI. CDR3 length equals 15 residues. CDR3 nucleotide sequence: TGTGCCAGCAGCGTAACAGGGGGCAAGGACACTGAAGCTTTCTTT. This gives the protein CASSVTGGKDTEAFF.

V gene TRBV7-2 combines with J gene TRBJ2-3, with D possibly being TRBD2 (6 bases). Germline V gene data show CDR1 as SGHTA and CDR2 as FQGNSA. The V gene lost 6 bases and the J gene lost 3 bases, with 19 bases spanning the gap. The CDR3 length is 16 residues. Here the CDR3 DNA reads TGTGCCAGCAGTCAAGGACGAGGGACTTATACAGATACGCAGTATTTT. It yields the protein CASSQGRGTYTDTQYF.

The chain joins TRBV25-1 to TRBJ1-4; 7 nucleotides line up with TRBD1. The CDR3 covers 14 residues. Germline CDR1 is MGHDK and CDR2 is SYGVNS. Trimming cost V 3 bases and J 8 bases; bases outside gene matches: 6. The CDR3 is CASSEEQGREKLFF. CDR3 DNA sequence: TGTGCCAGCAGTGAGGAACAGGGGAGGGAAAAACTGTTTTTT.

The V gene is TRBV29-1, the J gene TRBJ1-4; TRBD1 agrees at 7 bases. Looked up from germline, CDR1 is SQVTM and CDR2 is ANQGSEA. V trimming: 5 bases; J trimming: 8 bases; junction bases outside the gene matches: 14. The CDR3 has 15 residues. For the CDR3, the DNA is TGCAGCGTTCCCGGCCAGACAGGGTTCGGAGAAAAACTGTTTTTT. This sequence encodes CSVPGQTGFGEKLFF.